This TCR beta chain appears in the sequencing data of a study of cytomegalovirus exposure and HLA in healthy donors. Study observations and caveats: Available immune exposure information covered CMV serostatus only. The investigators catalogued 150 to 200 TCR beta chains as cytomegalovirus-associated. In a later analysis, at a false discovery rate of 0.05, over 15,000 TCR beta sequences were associated with HLA alleles. What was likely a sequencing artifact was a cluster of highly shared sequence variants.

A word on this clone: What it binds is not known.

PCR employed 60 Vbeta and 13 Jbeta primers. The repertoire was sequenced with immunoSEQ multiplex PCR; TCRdb's copy has only in-frame clones and lacks some. The sample consists of roughly 110,000 clones, over 65% of them appearing once. Trimming took 9 bases from V and 3 from J, leaving 11 bases between them. Germline CDR1 is LNHDA and CDR2 is SQIVND (reference sequence). The CDR3 consists of 12 residues. The receptor's source is a woman younger than 45 in good health and CMV-seronegative. Sequencing was done on a sample of PBMCs. The gene calls are TRBV19 and TRBJ1-1; tentative D call: TRBD1 (5 bases). The CDR3 DNA reads TGTGCCAGCACAGCAGGGTACACTGAAGCTTTCTTT. This translates into CASTAGYTEAFF.